These T cell receptor beta chains were read from a single sample in a study of regulatory dendritic cells for organ transplantation. Measured with immunoSEQ multiplex PCR; TCRdb has only the in-frame clones, and not every one. The profile covers 34,000 or so clones, with 85% to 90% appearing a single time and 0.055% to 0.075% taken by the ten largest. Sequenced: naive CD4+ T cells from blood. These TCRs come from a human donor in good health. Each CDR3 is given with its conserved first and last residue. The D gene is left open where the match is weak. Some rows have no size entry. The others give once, few or many, or a class for an expanded clone.

V	size	D	J	CDR3	DNA
TRBV30	NA	NA	TRBJ1-2	CAWGAGLDYGYTF	TGTGCCTGGGGGGCGGGCCTGGACTATGGCTACACCTTC
TRBV18	once	NA	TRBJ2-2	CASSPYEPETSTNTGELFF	TGTGCCAGCTCCCCTTACGAGCCCGAGACAAGTACGAACACCGGGGAGCTGTTTTTT
TRBV9	NA	TRBD1	TRBJ2-5	CASSAGQGIGETQYF	TGTGCCAGCAGCGCCGGACAGGGGATCGGAGAGACCCAGTACTTC
TRBV7-2	NA	NA	TRBJ1-5	CASSGGGKGQPQHF	TGTGCCAGCAGCGGGGGGGGTAAGGGTCAGCCCCAGCATTTT
TRBV4-2	NA	NA	TRBJ1-2	CASSQDRYYGYTF	TGTGCCAGCAGCCAAGATAGGTACTATGGCTACACCTTC
TRBV5-6	NA	NA	TRBJ2-7	CASSAGAYEQYF	TGTGCCAGCAGCGCGGGTGCCTACGAGCAGTACTTC
TRBV7-2	NA	TRBD2	TRBJ2-3	CASEPGGSTDTQYF	TGTGCCAGCGAACCCGGGGGGAGCACAGATACGCAGTATTTT
TRBV14	NA	TRBD2	TRBJ2-1	CASSPPGGRFF	TGTGCCAGCAGCCCCCCGGGGGGGAGGTTCTTC
TRBV4-1	NA	TRBD1	TRBJ2-7	CASSQGRQGAFYEQYF	TGCGCCAGCAGCCAAGGTCGACAGGGGGCGTTCTACGAGCAGTACTTC
TRBV7-2	NA	NA	TRBJ2-2	CASSLEGSDTGELFF	TGTGCCAGCAGCTTAGAAGGCTCTGACACCGGGGAGCTGTTTTTT
TRBV5-1	NA	NA	TRBJ2-7	CASKRDTPGRNSYEQYF	TGCGCCAGCAAACGCGATACTCCGGGCCGAAACTCCTACGAGCAGTACTTC
TRBV7-9	few	TRBD2	TRBJ2-1	CASSLAAGAYNEQFF	TGTGCCAGCAGCTTAGCGGCGGGAGCCTACAATGAGCAGTTCTTC
TRBV5-4	NA	TRBD2	TRBJ2-1	CASSSGGASNNEQFF	TGTGCCAGCAGCTCCGGGGGGGCTAGTAACAATGAGCAGTTCTTC
TRBV10-3	NA	TRBD2	TRBJ2-7	CAISYSGTSGSYEQYF	TGTGCCATCAGTTACAGTGGGACTAGCGGTTCCTACGAGCAGTACTTC
TRBV6-1	NA	NA	TRBJ2-5	CASSEGTARGVETQYF	TGTGCCAGCAGTGAAGGGACAGCTAGGGGGGTAGAGACCCAGTACTTC
TRBV27	NA	TRBD2	TRBJ2-5	CASSRSGRARETQYF	TGTGCCAGCAGTCGCAGCGGGAGGGCGAGAGAGACCCAGTACTTC
TRBV11-2	NA	NA	TRBJ1-3	CASSLPVRSGNTIYF	TGTGCCAGCAGCTTACCGGTCCGCTCTGGAAACACCATATATTTT
TRBV27	NA	NA	TRBJ2-3	CASSPRHVWGTDTQYF	TGTGCCAGCAGTCCCAGACATGTGTGGGGCACAGATACGCAGTATTTT
TRBV7-2	NA	TRBD1	TRBJ1-5	CASSLWTGWDSNQPQHF	TGTGCCAGCAGCTTATGGACAGGTTGGGATAGCAATCAGCCCCAGCATTTT
TRBV9	NA	NA	TRBJ2-3	CASSVGLTGNTDTQYF	TGTGCCAGCAGCGTAGGTCTCACCGGAAACACAGATACGCAGTATTTT
TRBV2	once	NA	TRBJ2-4	CASSGRLGNIQYF	TGTGCCAGCAGCGGTCGACTAGGAAACATTCAGTACTTC
TRBV9	NA	TRBD1	TRBJ2-7	CASSVGQGDHEQYF	TGTGCCAGCAGCGTAGGACAGGGTGATCACGAGCAGTACTTC
TRBV5-3	NA	NA	TRBJ1-1	CARNFIGSLNTEAFF	TGTGCCAGAAACTTCATCGGCAGCTTGAACACTGAAGCTTTCTTT
TRBV6-5	few	NA	TRBJ1-6	CASNRGWQAKGPLHF	TGTGCCAGCAATCGAGGCTGGCAAGCCAAGGGGCCCCTCCACTTT
TRBV2	NA	TRBD1	TRBJ1-3	CASRRGQGMGLSGNTIYF	TGTGCCAGCAGGAGGGGACAGGGTATGGGGCTCTCTGGAAACACCATATATTTT
TRBV14	NA	NA	TRBJ1-1	CASSLHLNTEAFF	TGTGCCAGCAGCCTCCACTTGAACACTGAAGCTTTCTTT
TRBV6-1	NA	NA	TRBJ2-3	CASSENRSGGTQYF	TGTGCCAGCAGTGAAAATCGGTCCGGGGGTACGCAGTATTTT
TRBV15	once	TRBD2	TRBJ2-7	CATSRASPGLAGALDEQYF	TGTGCCACCAGCAGAGCTTCTCCGGGGCTAGCGGGAGCTTTGGACGAGCAGTACTTC
TRBV5-5	NA	NA	TRBJ1-1	CASSFVTPGVSTEAFF	TGTGCCAGCAGCTTCGTGACCCCAGGGGTGAGCACTGAAGCTTTCTTT
TRBV15	NA	NA	TRBJ2-1	CATSRDRTHNEQFF	TGTGCCACCAGCAGAGATAGAACCCACAATGAGCAGTTCTTC
TRBV27	NA	NA	TRBJ1-6	CASSFYLTGNSPLHF	TGTGCCAGCAGTTTCTACCTTACAGGGAATTCACCCCTCCACTTT
TRBV7-2	NA	TRBD1	TRBJ2-2	CASSLDATGTATGELFF	TGTGCCAGCAGCTTAGATGCAACCGGGACAGCTACCGGGGAGCTGTTTTTT
TRBV21-1	NA	NA	TRBJ1-4	CASSERRRVMEKLFF	TGTGCCAGCAGCGAGAGGCGGAGGGTAATGGAAAAACTGTTTTTT
TRBV9	NA	TRBD1	TRBJ2-2	CASSGGTETGELFF	TGTGCCAGCAGCGGGGGGACAGAAACCGGGGAGCTGTTTTTT
TRBV5-1	NA	NA	TRBJ2-3	CASSFYRNTDTQYF	TGCGCCAGCAGCTTTTACAGAAACACAGATACGCAGTATTTT
TRBV11-2	few	TRBD1	TRBJ1-1	CASSLAPGTGENTEAFF	TGTGCCAGCAGCTTAGCCCCCGGGACAGGAGAGAACACTGAAGCTTTCTTT
TRBV11-1	NA	NA	TRBJ1-1	CASSSPFLGDTEAFF	TGTGCCAGCAGCTCGCCTTTTTTAGGGGACACTGAAGCTTTCTTT
TRBV19	NA	NA	TRBJ2-3	CASSIGLDTDTQYF	TGTGCCAGTAGTATCGGCCTAGATACAGATACGCAGTATTTT
TRBV9	few	TRBD1	TRBJ1-1	CASSSSRGDRNTEAFF	TGTGCCAGCAGCTCTAGTAGAGGGGACAGGAACACTGAAGCTTTCTTT
TRBV6-5	NA	NA	TRBJ1-1	CASSSRTGNTEAFF	TGTGCCAGCAGTTCCCGAACAGGGAACACTGAAGCTTTCTTT
TRBV15	NA	NA	TRBJ2-2	CATSRDSVNTGELFF	TGTGCCACCAGCAGAGATAGCGTCAACACCGGGGAGCTGTTTTTT
TRBV20-1	once	NA	TRBJ1-1	CSARGDTEAFF	TGCAGTGCTAGAGGTGACACTGAAGCTTTCTTT
TRBV25-1	NA	TRBD2	TRBJ2-5	CASSGRLAGGIETQYF	TGTGCCAGCAGTGGGAGACTAGCGGGGGGCATAGAGACCCAGTACTTC
TRBV2	NA	NA	TRBJ1-1	CASSPAMDTEAFF	TGTGCCAGCAGTCCCGCCATGGACACTGAAGCTTTCTTT
TRBV6-6	few	NA	TRBJ1-5	CASSSPLRERNQPQHF	TGTGCCAGCAGTTCCCCTTTACGGGAGAGGAATCAGCCCCAGCATTTT
TRBV27	NA	NA	TRBJ2-7	CASSSGYEQYF	TGTGCCAGCAGTTCTGGCTACGAGCAGTACTTC
TRBV11-2	NA	NA	TRBJ1-1	CASSLVTLLRGQITEAFF	TGTGCCAGCAGCTTAGTCACGCTGCTTCGGGGGCAGATCACTGAAGCTTTCTTT
TRBV5-1	NA	NA	TRBJ2-2	CASSPVVPGELFF	TGCGCCAGCAGCCCTGTAGTCCCCGGGGAGCTGTTTTTT
TRBV9	few	NA	TRBJ1-2	CASSVGRGGAGVYGYTF	TGTGCCAGCAGCGTAGGTCGTGGAGGTGCGGGGGTCTATGGCTACACCTTC
TRBV7-2	NA	NA	TRBJ1-2	CASSPDRGDGYTF	TGTGCCAGCAGCCCCGACAGAGGGGATGGCTACACCTTC
TRBV7-2	NA	TRBD2	TRBJ2-7	CASSLGPGGYEQYF	TGTGCCAGCAGCTTAGGCCCCGGGGGGTACGAGCAGTACTTC
TRBV27	NA	TRBD2	TRBJ2-5	CASSYRPGLAGGPGLFTQYF	TGTGCCAGCAGTTATAGACCGGGACTAGCGGGAGGGCCCGGTTTGTTCACCCAGTACTTC
TRBV29-1	NA	TRBD1	TRBJ1-3	CSVGDRGRGNTIYF	TGCAGCGTAGGGGACAGGGGGCGAGGAAACACCATATATTTT
TRBV7-2	NA	TRBD1	TRBJ2-6	CASSFQGDGANVLTF	TGTGCCAGCAGCTTTCAGGGGGATGGGGCCAACGTCCTGACTTTC
TRBV5-4	NA	TRBD1	TRBJ1-6	CASSKRDRVNSPLHF	TGTGCCAGCAGCAAAAGGGACAGGGTGAATTCACCCCTCCACTTT
TRBV2	once	NA	TRBJ1-2	CASSEARREGYTF	TGTGCCAGCAGTGAAGCGCGCAGGGAAGGCTACACCTTC
TRBV27	NA	TRBD2	TRBJ2-5	CASSLTSGGAWETQYF	TGTGCCAGCAGTTTGACTAGCGGGGGGGCATGGGAGACCCAGTACTTC
TRBV11-2	NA	TRBD1	TRBJ1-1	CASSRGAPGQAAFF	TGTGCCAGCAGTCGGGGGGCCCCGGGACAGGCAGCTTTCTTT